This TCR beta chain was sequenced in a study of cytomegalovirus exposure and HLA in healthy donors. 60 Vbeta and 13 Jbeta primers were used in PCR. Clones were read by immunoSEQ multiplex PCR, and TCRdb kept only the in-frame ones, dropping some. The repertoire holds about 77,000 clones, with approximately 80% as singletons. The origin of this receptor is a middle-aged man in good health and CMV-seronegative. Sequencing used PBMCs.

The chain's CDR3 is CATSRDKNTEAFF. CDR3 bases: TGTGCCACCAGCAGAGATAAGAACACTGAAGCTTTCTTT. This chain uses TRBV15 with TRBJ1-1, with D unclear. This CDR3 is built from 13 residues. Per germline, CDR1 LNHNV and CDR2 YYDKDF (reference sequence). V lost 0 bases and J 1 base, leaving 3 bases between the germline ends.